This is a list of T cell receptor beta chains from one sample in a study of shared clonotypes between healthy human individuals. Assay: immunoSEQ multiplex PCR; the TCRdb copy retains only in-frame clones and omits some. The table records approximately 2,000,000 clones, less than 95% of them present only once. Sequencing was performed on naive CD4+ T cells from PBMCs. Receptors were obtained from a man younger than 35 in good health. Some clones in this sample may be carry-over from other donors' samples. Each CDR3 is given with its conserved first and last residue. A D gene is named only where the DNA matches it firmly. Clone size appears in some rows only: once, few, many, or a class for an expanded clone.

TRBD1	TRBV2	TRBJ1-5	.	TGTGCCAGCAGGGGACAGTTTAATCAGCCCCAGCATTTT	CASRGQFNQPQHF
.	TRBV28	TRBJ1-2	.	TGTGCCAGCAGTTTATTGGCCAGGGGCTATGGCTACACCTTC	CASSLLARGYGYTF
.	TRBV5-1	TRBJ2-1	.	TGCGCCAGCAGCTTGGGGACAACCTACAATGAGCAGTTCTTC	CASSLGTTYNEQFF
.	TRBV30	TRBJ1-6	.	TGTGCCTGGGGAGTTTCTAAGAATTCACCCCTCCACTTT	CAWGVSKNSPLHF
.	TRBV4-1	TRBJ2-7	once	TGCGCCAGCAGCCCCTCAGGTCGGGGCACCTACGAGCAGTACTTC	CASSPSGRGTYEQYF
.	TRBV18	TRBJ1-2	.	TGTGCCAGCTCACCCCCCGGGGCAGGGTCGGGATTTAACTATGGCTACACCTTC	CASSPPGAGSGFNYGYTF
TRBD1	TRBV29-1	TRBJ2-3	.	TGCAGCGCCGAAGGACAGGGTTATTGGCGAGATACGCAGTATTTT	CSAEGQGYWRDTQYF
TRBD2	TRBV11-2	TRBJ2-1	.	TGTGCCAGCAGCCGCCTGACTAGCGGGAGGACCTTCTACAATGAGCAGTTCTTC	CASSRLTSGRTFYNEQFF
.	TRBV29-1	TRBJ2-5	.	TGCAGCGTTGAAGGGGATTTCGGGGAGACCCAGTACTTC	CSVEGDFGETQYF
.	TRBV11-3	TRBJ2-2	.	TGTGCCAGCAGCCTAGGTGGGGACACCGGGGAGCTGTTTTTT	CASSLGGDTGELFF
.	TRBV5-1	TRBJ2-3	.	TGCGCCAGCAGCACCCCGACGGGCACAGATACGCAGTATTTT	CASSTPTGTDTQYF
.	TRBV2	TRBJ1-5	.	TGTGCCAGCAGTGAAGTCGAAAACAGGGTTGGCAATCAGCCCCAGCATTTT	CASSEVENRVGNQPQHF
.	TRBV11-2	TRBJ2-2	.	TGTGCCAGCAGCCCAAGTTGGAATAGGAGGGTCACCGGGGAGCTGTTTTTT	CASSPSWNRRVTGELFF
.	TRBV28	TRBJ2-7	.	TGTGCCAGCAGGCTCGGGGACGGGACCTACGAGCAGTACTTC	CASRLGDGTYEQYF
.	TRBV19	TRBJ2-5	.	TGTGCCAGTAGTATAAGCGGACAAGAGACCCAGTACTTC	CASSISGQETQYF
TRBD1	TRBV6-1	TRBJ1-1	.	TGTGCCAGCAGTGTATATCCGGGACAGGACGAAGCTTTCTTT	CASSVYPGQDEAFF
.	TRBV4-2	TRBJ1-4	.	TGTGCCAGCAGCCCAGGAGGGCCCCATAATGAAAAACTGTTTTTT	CASSPGGPHNEKLFF
TRBD2	TRBV5-1	TRBJ2-1	.	TGCGCCAGCAGCTTGGGGGCTAGCGGGGCTCTGTCCGATGAGCAGTTCTTC	CASSLGASGALSDEQFF
.	TRBV7-8	TRBJ2-7	.	TGTGCCAGCAGCTTAGGCTCGTGGGGGGAGCAGTACTTC	CASSLGSWGEQYF
.	TRBV20-1	TRBJ2-7	.	TGCAGTGCTCGTCCGGGACTCGGGCAGTACTTC	CSARPGLGQYF
.	TRBV16	TRBJ2-5	.	TGTGCCAGCAGCCTTGGAAAGGGCCGGGAGACCCAGTACTTC	CASSLGKGRETQYF
.	TRBV10-3	TRBJ1-1	few	TGTGCCATCAGCACAAGACAGGCCGGCGGCACTGAAGCTTTCTTT	CAISTRQAGGTEAFF